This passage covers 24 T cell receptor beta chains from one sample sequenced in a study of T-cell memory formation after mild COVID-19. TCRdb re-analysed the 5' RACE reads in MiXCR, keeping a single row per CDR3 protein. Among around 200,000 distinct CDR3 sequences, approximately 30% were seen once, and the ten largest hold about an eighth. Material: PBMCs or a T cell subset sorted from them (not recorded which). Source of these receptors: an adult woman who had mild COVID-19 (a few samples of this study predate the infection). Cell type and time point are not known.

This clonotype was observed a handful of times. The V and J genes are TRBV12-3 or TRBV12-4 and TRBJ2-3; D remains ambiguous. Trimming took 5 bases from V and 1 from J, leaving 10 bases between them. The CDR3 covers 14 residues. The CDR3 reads CASSTVGRTDTQYF. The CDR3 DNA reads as TGTGCCAGCAGTACCGTCGGCCGCACAGATACGCAGTATTTT.

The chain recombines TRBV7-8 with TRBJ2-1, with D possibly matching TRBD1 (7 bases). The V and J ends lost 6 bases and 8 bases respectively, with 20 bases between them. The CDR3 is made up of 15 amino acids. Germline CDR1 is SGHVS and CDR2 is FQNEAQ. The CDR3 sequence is CASSTWRGPRDEQFF. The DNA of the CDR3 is TGTGCCAGCAGTACGTGGAGGGGGCCAAGGGATGAGCAGTTCTTC.

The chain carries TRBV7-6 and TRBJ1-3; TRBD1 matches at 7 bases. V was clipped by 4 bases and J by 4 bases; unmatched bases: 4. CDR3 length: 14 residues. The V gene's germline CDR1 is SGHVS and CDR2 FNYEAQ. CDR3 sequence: CASSSDRAGNTIYF. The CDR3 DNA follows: TGTGCCAGCAGCTCAGACAGGGCAGGAAACACCATATATTTT.

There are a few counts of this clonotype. CDR3 DNA sequence: TGTGCCAGCAGCCGTACGGGACGCAACTATGGCTACACCTTC. Protein sequence: CASSRTGRNYGYTF. This chain uses TRBV7-9 with TRBJ1-2, with D possibly TRBD1 on 5 matching bases. Germline CDR1 and CDR2: SEHNR and FQNEAQ (reference sequence). The V end lost 5 bases, the J end lost 2 bases, and 12 bases lay between the germline ends. The CDR3 covers 14 residues.

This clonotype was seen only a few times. The CDR3 DNA is TGTGCCAGCAGCTTGTACCGGAGGGCGCCCGGGGAGCTGTTTTTT. Its protein product is CASSLYRRAPGELFF. The gene calls are TRBV5-4 and TRBJ2-2; maybe TRBD2 (6 bases). V lost 1 base and J lost 6, with 13 bases in between. CDR3 length: 15 residues. Germline V gene sequence: CDR1 SGHNT, CDR2 YYREEE (reference sequence).

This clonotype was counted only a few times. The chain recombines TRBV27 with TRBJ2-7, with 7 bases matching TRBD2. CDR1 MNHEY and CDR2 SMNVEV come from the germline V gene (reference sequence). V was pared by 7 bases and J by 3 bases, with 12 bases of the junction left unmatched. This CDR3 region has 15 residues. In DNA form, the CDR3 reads TGTGCCAGCACTAGCAGTAGCGGGTTGATCTACGAGCAGTACTTC. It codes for CASTSSSGLIYEQYF.

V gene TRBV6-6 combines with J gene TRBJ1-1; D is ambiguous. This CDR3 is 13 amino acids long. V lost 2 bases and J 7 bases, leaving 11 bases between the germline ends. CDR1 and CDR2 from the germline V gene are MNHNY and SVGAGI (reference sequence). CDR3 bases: TGTGCCAGCAGTTACGAACAGAACCGTGAAGCTTTCTTT. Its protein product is CASSYEQNREAFF.

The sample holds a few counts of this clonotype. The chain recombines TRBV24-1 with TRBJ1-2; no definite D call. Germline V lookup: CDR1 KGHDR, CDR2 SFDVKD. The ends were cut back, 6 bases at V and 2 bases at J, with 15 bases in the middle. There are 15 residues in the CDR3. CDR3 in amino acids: CATSPAGRSNYGYTF. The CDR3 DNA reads TGTGCCACCAGTCCGGCCGGACGGAGCAACTATGGCTACACCTTC.

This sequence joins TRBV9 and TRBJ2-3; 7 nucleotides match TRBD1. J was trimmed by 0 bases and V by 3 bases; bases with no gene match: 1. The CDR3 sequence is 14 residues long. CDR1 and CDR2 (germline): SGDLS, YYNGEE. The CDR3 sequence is CASSATGSTDTQYF. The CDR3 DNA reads TGTGCCAGCAGCGCGACAGGGAGCACAGATACGCAGTATTTT.

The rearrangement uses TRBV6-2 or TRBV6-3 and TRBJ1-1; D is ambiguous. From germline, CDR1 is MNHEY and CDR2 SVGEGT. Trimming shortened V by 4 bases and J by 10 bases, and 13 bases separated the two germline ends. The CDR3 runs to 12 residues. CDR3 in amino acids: CASSSAGVSAFF. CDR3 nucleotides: TGTGCCAGCAGTTCTGCAGGAGTGTCAGCTTTCTTT.

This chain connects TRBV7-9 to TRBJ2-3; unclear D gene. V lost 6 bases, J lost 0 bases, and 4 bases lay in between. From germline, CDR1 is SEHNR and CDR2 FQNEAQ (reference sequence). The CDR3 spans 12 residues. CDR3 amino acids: CASRPSTDTQYF. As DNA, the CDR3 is TGTGCCAGCAGGCCTAGCACAGATACGCAGTATTTT.

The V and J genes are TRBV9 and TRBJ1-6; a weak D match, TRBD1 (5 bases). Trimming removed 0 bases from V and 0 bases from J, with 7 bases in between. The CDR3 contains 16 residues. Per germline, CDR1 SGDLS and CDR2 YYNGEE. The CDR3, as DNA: TGTGCCAGCAGCGTAGAGGGGAGCTCCTATAATTCACCCCTCCACTTT. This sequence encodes CASSVEGSSYNSPLHF.

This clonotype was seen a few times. The CDR3 loop reads CASRERDRVFYTEAFF. The CDR3 DNA sequence: TGTGCCAGCAGGGAACGGGACAGGGTATTTTACACTGAAGCTTTCTTT. V and J are TRBV6-2 or TRBV6-3 and TRBJ1-1; 9 bases map to TRBD1. This CDR3 is 16 amino acids long. CDR1 is MNHEY, CDR2 SVGEGT, per germline. V lost 6 bases, J lost 3 bases, and 11 bases stayed unmatched.

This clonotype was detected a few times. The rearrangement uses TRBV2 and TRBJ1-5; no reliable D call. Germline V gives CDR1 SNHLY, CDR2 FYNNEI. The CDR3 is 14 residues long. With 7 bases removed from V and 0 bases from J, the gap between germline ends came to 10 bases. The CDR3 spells CASKLESSNQPQHF. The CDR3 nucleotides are TGTGCCAGCAAACTCGAGAGTAGCAATCAGCCCCAGCATTTT.

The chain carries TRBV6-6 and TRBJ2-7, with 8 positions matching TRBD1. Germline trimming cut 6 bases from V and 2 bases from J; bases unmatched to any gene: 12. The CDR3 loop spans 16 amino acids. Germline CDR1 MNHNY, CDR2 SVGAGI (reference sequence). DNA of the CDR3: TGTGCCAGCAGCTACGGTGAGAACAGGGGGACCTACGAGCAGTACTTC. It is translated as CASSYGENRGTYEQYF.

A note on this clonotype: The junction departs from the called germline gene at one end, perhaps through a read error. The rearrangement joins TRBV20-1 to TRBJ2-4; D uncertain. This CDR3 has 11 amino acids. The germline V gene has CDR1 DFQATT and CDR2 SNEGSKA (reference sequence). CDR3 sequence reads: CSARDWRLIGF. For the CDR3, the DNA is TGCAGTGCTAGAGATTGGCGCCTCATCGGCTTC.

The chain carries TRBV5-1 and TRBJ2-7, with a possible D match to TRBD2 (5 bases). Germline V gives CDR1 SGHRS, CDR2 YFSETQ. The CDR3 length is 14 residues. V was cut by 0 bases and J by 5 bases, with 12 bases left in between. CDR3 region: CASSLGPGENEQYF. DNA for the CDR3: TGCGCCAGCAGCTTGGGCCCCGGGGAGAACGAGCAGTACTTC.

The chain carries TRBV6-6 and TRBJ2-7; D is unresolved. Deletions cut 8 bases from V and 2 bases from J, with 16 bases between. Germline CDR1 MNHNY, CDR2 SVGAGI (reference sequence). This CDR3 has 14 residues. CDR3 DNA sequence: TGTGCCAGCGTCTCCGGGCCAAATACCTACGAGCAGTACTTC. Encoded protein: CASVSGPNTYEQYF.

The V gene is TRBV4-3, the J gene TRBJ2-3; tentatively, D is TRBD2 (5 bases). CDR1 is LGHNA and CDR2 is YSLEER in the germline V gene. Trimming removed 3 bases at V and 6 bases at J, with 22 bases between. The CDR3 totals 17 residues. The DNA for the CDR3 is TGCGCCAGCAGCCAGGAGGTAACGGGAACACGACCGGATACGCAGTATTTT. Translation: CASSQEVTGTRPDTQYF.

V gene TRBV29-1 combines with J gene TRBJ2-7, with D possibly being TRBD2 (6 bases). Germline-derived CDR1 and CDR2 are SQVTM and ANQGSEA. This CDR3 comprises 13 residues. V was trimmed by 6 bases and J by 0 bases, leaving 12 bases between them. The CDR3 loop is CSVTRENSYEQYF. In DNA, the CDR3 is TGCAGCGTAACCCGGGAGAACTCCTACGAGCAGTACTTC.

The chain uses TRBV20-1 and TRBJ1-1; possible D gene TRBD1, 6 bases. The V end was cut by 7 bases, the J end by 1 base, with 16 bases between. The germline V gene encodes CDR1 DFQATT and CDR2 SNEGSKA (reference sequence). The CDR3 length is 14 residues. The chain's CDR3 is CSVAGQVGNTEAFF. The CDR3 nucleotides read TGCAGTGTGGCGGGACAAGTGGGGAACACTGAAGCTTTCTTT.

CDR3 sequence: CASSDSGDRGSDEQFF. The CDR3 DNA reads as TGTGCCAGCAGTGACTCTGGAGACAGGGGTTCAGATGAGCAGTTCTTC. V and J are TRBV6-4 and TRBJ2-1; 8 bases are shared with TRBD1. V was clipped by 0 bases and J by 8 bases; unmatched bases: 9. The CDR3 contains 16 residues. Germline values: CDR1 MRHNA, CDR2 SNTAGT.

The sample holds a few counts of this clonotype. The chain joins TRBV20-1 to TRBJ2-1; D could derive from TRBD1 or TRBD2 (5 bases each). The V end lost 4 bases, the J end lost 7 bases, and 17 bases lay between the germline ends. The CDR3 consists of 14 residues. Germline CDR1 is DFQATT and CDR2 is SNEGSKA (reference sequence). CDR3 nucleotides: TGCAGTGCTAAGGAGGCAGGGACCATTAATGAGCAGTTCTTC. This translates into CSAKEAGTINEQFF.

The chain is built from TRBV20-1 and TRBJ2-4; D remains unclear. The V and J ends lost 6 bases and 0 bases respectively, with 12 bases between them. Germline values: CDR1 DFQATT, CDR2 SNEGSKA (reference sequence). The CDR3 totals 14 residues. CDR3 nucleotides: TGCAGTGCCCGACCTGGGTTAGCCAAAAACATTCAGTACTTC. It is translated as CSARPGLAKNIQYF.